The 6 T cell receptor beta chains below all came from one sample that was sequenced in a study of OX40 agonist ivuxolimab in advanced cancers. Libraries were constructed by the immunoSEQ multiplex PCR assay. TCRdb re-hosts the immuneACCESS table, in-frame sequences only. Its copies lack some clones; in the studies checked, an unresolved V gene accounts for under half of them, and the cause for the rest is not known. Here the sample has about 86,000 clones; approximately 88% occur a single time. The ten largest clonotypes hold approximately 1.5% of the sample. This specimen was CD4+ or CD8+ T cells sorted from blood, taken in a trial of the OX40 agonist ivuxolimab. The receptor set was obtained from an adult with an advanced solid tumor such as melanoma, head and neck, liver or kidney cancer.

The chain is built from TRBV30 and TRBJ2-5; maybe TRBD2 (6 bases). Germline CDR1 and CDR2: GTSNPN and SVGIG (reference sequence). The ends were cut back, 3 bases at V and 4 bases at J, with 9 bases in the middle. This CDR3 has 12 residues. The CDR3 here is CAWRSSGETQYF. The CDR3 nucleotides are TGTGCCTGGAGGAGTAGCGGAGAGACCCAGTACTTC.

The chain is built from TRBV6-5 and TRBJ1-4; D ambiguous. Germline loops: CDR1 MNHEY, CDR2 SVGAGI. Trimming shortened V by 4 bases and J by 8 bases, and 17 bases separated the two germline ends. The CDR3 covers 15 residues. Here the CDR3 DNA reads TGTGCCAGCAGTTCTACACATGGAGAGGGCGAAAAACTGTTTTTT. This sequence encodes CASSSTHGEGEKLFF.

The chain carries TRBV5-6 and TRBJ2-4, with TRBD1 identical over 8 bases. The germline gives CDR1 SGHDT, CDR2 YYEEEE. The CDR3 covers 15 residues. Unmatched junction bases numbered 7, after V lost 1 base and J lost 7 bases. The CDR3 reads CASSLFRGRGNIQYF. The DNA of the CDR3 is TGTGCCAGCAGCTTGTTCAGGGGGCGAGGCAACATTCAGTACTTC.

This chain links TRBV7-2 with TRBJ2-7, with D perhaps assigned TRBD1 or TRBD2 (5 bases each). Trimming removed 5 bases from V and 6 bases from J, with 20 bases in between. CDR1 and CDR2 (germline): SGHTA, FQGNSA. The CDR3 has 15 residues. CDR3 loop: CASSRTGTRDAEQYF. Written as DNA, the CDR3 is TGTGCCAGCAGCCGTACCGGGACGAGAGATGCCGAGCAGTACTTC.

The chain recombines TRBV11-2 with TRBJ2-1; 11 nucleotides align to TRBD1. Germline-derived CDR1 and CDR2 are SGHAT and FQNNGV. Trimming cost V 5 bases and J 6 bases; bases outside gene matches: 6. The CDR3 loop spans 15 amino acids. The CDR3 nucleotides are TGTGCCAGCAGCATGGGGGGGACAGGGGGCAATGAGCAGTTCTTC. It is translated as CASSMGGTGGNEQFF. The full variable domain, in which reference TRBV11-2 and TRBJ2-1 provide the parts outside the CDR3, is EAGVAQSPRYKIIEKRQSVAFWCNPISGHATLYWYQQILGQGPKLLIQFQNNGVVDDSQLPKDRFSAERLKGVDSTLKIQPAKLEDSAVYLCASSMGGTGGNEQFFGPGTRLTVL.

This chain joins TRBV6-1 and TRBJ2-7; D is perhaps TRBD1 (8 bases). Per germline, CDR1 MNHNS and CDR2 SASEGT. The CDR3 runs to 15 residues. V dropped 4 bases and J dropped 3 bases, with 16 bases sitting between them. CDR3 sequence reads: CASSGQGRAVYEQYF. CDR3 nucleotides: TGTGCCAGCAGTGGACAGGGGAGGGCAGTCTACGAGCAGTACTTC.